Below, one T cell receptor beta chain is given with its context. J gave up 3 bases and V 6 bases, and 4 bases lay outside the gene matches. There are 14 residues in the CDR3. Germline CDR1 reads LNHDA; CDR2 reads SQIVND (reference sequence). This sample was taken from a study of blood T cell repertoires in COVID-19. Study as a whole: The study drew acute and convalescent COVID-19 samples from the United States, Italy and Spain. From T cells, B-cell-depleted T cells, or PBMCs came the material, which was cDNA or gDNA.

Original handling: Nucleated cell number was recorded as an estimate derived from reference gene primer amplification. Method: immunoSEQ multiplex PCR; TCRdb's copy keeps in-frame clones and lacks some. V, J and clone size derive from that table, while D and trimming were established from the DNA sequence. The sample holds 120,000 or so clones, approximately 68% seen once. Sequencing was done on a sample of peripheral blood. V is TRBV19 and J is TRBJ2-7; 11 bases match TRBD2. This sequence originates from a woman aged 70 to 79 with acute or convalescent COVID-19. This CDR3 reads CASSPGLADYEQYF. The CDR3 region has the DNA TGTGCCAGTAGCCCGGGACTAGCGGACTACGAGCAGTACTTC.